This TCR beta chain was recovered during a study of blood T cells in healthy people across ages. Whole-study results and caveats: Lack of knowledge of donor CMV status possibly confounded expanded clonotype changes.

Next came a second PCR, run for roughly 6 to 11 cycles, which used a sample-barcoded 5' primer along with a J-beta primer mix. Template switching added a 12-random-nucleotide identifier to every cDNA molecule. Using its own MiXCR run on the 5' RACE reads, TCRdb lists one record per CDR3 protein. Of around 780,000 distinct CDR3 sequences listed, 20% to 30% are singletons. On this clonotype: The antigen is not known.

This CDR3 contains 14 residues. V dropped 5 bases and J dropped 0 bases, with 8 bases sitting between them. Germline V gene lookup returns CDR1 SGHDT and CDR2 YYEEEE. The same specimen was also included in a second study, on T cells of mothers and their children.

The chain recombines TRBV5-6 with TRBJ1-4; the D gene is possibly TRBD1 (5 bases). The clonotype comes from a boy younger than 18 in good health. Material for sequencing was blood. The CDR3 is CASRRTTTNEKLFF. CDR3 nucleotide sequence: TGTGCCAGCAGGCGGACAACAACTAATGAAAAACTGTTTTTT. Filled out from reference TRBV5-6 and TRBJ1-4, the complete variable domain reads DAGVTQSPTHLIKTRGQQVTLRCSPKSGHDTVSWYQQALGQGPQFIFQYYEEEERQRGNFPDRFSGHQFPNYSSELNVNALLLGDSALYLCASRRTTTNEKLFFGSGTQLSVL.